This TCR delta chain was observed in a study of Vδ1+ human thymocytes. Extracted RNA was reverse transcribed into cDNA. The CDR3 regions were amplified by multiplex PCR from V-gene primers to a constant-region primer. TCRdb re-called the multiplex PCR reads using CATT. The sample consists of 20,000 to 25,000 delta-chain clones, about 29% of them appearing once. About this clone: Its specificity is not known.

Overall study results and limits: Despite high sort purity, roughly 18% of thymic T cell receptor delta sequences were Vdelta2. Thymic TRG and TRD repertoires appeared highly polyclonal.

Alphabeta T cells were depleted, then CD3+ Vdelta1+ Vdelta2- thymocytes were FACS-sorted. Purity of the sorted Vdelta1+ thymocytes ranged from about 98% to 99.6%. The ends were cut back, 4 bases at V and 3 bases at J, with 21 bases in the middle. The CDR3 covers 17 residues. CDR1 and CDR2 from the germline V gene are TSWWSYY and QGS. The TCR originated in a boy younger than two who had congenital heart surgery. What was sequenced was Vdelta1+ gamma-delta thymocytes from the thymus. Regarding subset: FACS-sorted CD3+ TCRalphabeta- TCRVdelta1+ TCRVdelta2- thymocytes. V gene TRDV1 combines with J gene TRDJ1; a possible D gene is TRDD2 (6 bases). In DNA form, the CDR3 reads TGTGCTCTTGGGGGCTCAATTCCTTCCAGGGACGCCGATAAACTCATCTTT. Its protein product is CALGGSIPSRDADKLIF.